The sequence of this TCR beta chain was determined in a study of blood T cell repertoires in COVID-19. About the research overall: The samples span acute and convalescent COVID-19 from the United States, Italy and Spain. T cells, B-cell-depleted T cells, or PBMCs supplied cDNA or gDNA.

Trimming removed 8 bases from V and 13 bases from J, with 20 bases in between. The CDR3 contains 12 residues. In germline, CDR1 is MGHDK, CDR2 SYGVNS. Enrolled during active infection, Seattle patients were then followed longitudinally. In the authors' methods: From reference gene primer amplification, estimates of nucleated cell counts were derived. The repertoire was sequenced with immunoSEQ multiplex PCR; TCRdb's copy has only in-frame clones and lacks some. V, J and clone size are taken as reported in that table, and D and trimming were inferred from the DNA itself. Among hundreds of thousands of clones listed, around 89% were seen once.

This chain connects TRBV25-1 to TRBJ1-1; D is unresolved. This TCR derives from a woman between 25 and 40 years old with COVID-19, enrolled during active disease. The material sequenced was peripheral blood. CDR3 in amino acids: CASGESYGLVFF. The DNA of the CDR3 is TGTGCCAGCGGCGAGTCGTACGGACTGGTTTTCTTT.